Given below is one T cell receptor (beta chain) in context. CDR1 and CDR2 (germline): SGHRS, YFSETQ. The length of the CDR3 is 15 residues. Trimming cost V 2 bases and J 0 bases, with 9 bases left between them. This sample is part of a study of blood T cell repertoires in COVID-19. As originally analysed: Amplified reference gene primers provided the basis for estimating nucleated cell counts. This table comes from immunoSEQ multiplex PCR, and its TCRdb copy is limited to in-frame clones, with some not included. V, J and clone size are taken as reported in that table, and D and trimming were inferred from the DNA itself. This sample has over 120,000 clones, with about 80% found just once. Each participant's cohort was designated according to participant-reported clinical history.

The sequenced material came from PBMCs or T cells enriched from blood (not recorded which). The V call is TRBV5-1, the J call TRBJ1-5, with D hard to call. This receptor was obtained from a woman aged 45-65 years who had recovered from COVID-19. Written as DNA, the CDR3 is TGCGCCAGCAGCTTCGGCCTAGGTAGCAATCAGCCCCAGCATTTT. Protein: CASSFGLGSNQPQHF.